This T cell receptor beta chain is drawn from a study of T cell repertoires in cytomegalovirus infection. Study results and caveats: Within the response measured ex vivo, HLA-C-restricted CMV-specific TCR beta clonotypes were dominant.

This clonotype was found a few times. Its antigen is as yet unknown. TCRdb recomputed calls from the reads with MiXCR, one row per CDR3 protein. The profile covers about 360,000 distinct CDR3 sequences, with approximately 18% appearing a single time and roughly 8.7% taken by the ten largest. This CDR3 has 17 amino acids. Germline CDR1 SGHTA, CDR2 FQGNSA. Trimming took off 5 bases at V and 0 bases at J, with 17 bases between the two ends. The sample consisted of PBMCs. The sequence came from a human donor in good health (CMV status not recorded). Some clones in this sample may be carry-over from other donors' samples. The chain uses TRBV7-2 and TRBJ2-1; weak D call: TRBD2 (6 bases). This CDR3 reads CASSEDYSIASYNEQFF. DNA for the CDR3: TGTGCCAGCAGCGAGGACTATTCCATCGCCTCCTACAATGAGCAGTTCTTC.